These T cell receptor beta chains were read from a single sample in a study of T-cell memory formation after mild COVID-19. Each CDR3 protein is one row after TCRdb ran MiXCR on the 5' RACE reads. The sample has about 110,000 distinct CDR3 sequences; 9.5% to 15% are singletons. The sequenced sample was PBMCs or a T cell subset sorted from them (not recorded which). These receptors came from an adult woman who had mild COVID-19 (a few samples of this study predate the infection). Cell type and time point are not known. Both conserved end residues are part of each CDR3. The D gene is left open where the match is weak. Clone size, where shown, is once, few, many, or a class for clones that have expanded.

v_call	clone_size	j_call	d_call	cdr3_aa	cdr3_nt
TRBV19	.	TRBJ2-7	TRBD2	CASSIAARTSGPSYEQYF	TGTGCCAGTAGTATAGCGGCGAGGACTAGCGGACCTTCCTACGAGCAGTACTTC
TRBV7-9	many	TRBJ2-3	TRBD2	CASSLSGTSGRLDTQYF	TGTGCCAGCAGCCTCTCCGGGACTAGCGGGAGATTGGATACGCAGTATTTT
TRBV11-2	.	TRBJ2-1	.	CASSLGWQETLNEQFF	TGTGCCAGCAGCTTGGGGTGGCAGGAGACGCTTAATGAGCAGTTCTTC
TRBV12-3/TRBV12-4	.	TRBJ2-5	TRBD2	CASRTSGGAGETQYF	TGTGCCAGCAGAACTAGCGGGGGGGCTGGAGAGACCCAGTACTTC
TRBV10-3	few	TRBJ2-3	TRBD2	CAISEGLAGVGDTQYF	TGTGCCATCAGTGAAGGGCTAGCGGGAGTGGGAGATACGCAGTATTTT
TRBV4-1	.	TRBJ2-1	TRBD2	CASSQDGLAGDNEQFF	TGCGCCAGCAGCCAAGATGGGCTAGCGGGGGACAATGAGCAGTTCTTC
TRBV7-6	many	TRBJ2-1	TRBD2	CASSILAGGSYNEQFF	TGTGCCAGCAGCATACTAGCGGGGGGCTCCTACAATGAGCAGTTCTTC
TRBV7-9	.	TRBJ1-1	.	CASSLAGPPTEAFF	TGTGCCAGCAGCTTAGCGGGCCCACCCACGGAAGCTTTCTTT
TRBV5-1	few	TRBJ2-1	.	CASSLGGLGLFF	TGCGCCAGCAGCTTGGGCGGGCTGGGGCTGTTCTTC
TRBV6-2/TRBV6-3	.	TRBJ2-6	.	CASSYQTAFPGANVLTF	TGTGCCAGCAGTTACCAGACAGCTTTCCCTGGGGCCAACGTCCTGACTTTC
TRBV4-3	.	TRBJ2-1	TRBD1	CASSHLDRGSHNEQFF	TGCGCCAGCAGCCACCTGGACAGGGGTTCCCACAATGAGCAGTTCTTC
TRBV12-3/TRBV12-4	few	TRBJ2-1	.	CASSPEGRNSLGYNEQFF	TGTGCCAGCAGTCCTGAGGGGAGAAACAGCTTGGGATACAATGAGCAGTTCTTC
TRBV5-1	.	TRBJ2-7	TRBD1	CASSGDRVDEQYF	TGCGCCAGCAGCGGGGACAGGGTCGACGAGCAGTACTTC
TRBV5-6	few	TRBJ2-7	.	CASSQGLPSYEQYF	TGTGCCAGCAGCCAGGGACTGCCTTCCTACGAGCAGTACTTC